One sample yielded the 9 T cell receptor beta chains listed below, sequenced in a study of blood T cell repertoires in COVID-19. Sequenced by immunoSEQ multiplex PCR; TCRdb stores in-frame clones only, minus some. The sample lists about 260,000 clones; roughly 80% were seen once. The sequencing sample was made of peripheral blood. The receptors were gathered from a man in his sixties with acute or convalescent COVID-19.

The chain uses TRBV6-4 and TRBJ2-3; no clear D. The ends were cut back, 6 bases at V and 1 base at J, with 8 bases in the middle. This CDR3 region has 13 residues. Germline lookup yields CDR1 MRHNA and CDR2 SNTAGT. The CDR3 loop reads CASSPPGTDTQYF. CDR3 sequence (DNA): TGTGCCAGCAGCCCTCCAGGCACAGATACGCAGTATTTT.

The chain couples TRBV5-1 to TRBJ2-6; a weak D match, TRBD2 (5 bases). The V gene's germline CDR1 is SGHRS and CDR2 YFSETQ. The V end was cut by 6 bases, the J end by 1 base, with 11 bases between. This CDR3 has 15 amino acids. The CDR3 loop is CASTTSGSGANVLTF. As DNA, the CDR3 is TGCGCCAGCACCACTTCGGGGTCTGGGGCCAACGTCCTGACTTTC.

The chain combines TRBV7-9 with TRBJ2-7; a weak D match, TRBD2 (5 bases). The germline gives CDR1 SEHNR, CDR2 FQNEAQ (reference sequence). CDR3 length: 13 residues. The V end lost 2 bases, the J end lost 5 bases, and 10 bases lay between the germline ends. The DNA of the CDR3 is TGTGCCAGCAGCTTAACCGGGGTCAACGAGCAGTACTTC. Translation: CASSLTGVNEQYF.

V gene TRBV28 combines with J gene TRBJ2-5; tentatively, D is TRBD2 (5 bases). Trimming cost V 5 bases and J 8 bases, with 9 bases left between them. The CDR3 length is 11 residues. The germline V gene encodes CDR1 MDHEN and CDR2 SYDVKM. The chain's CDR3 is CASSPRTTQYF. In nucleotides, the CDR3 is TGTGCCAGCAGTCCTCGGACTACCCAGTACTTC.

The chain has TRBV5-4 and TRBJ2-2, with 9 bases identical to TRBD2. The CDR3 has 14 residues. V lost 6 bases to trimming and J lost 8 bases; unmatched junction nucleotides: 8. Germline-derived CDR1 and CDR2 are SGHNT and YYREEE (reference sequence). In DNA form, the CDR3 reads TGTGCCAGCACGACCGCGGGAGGGGCGGGGGAGCTGTTTTTT. Amino acids: CASTTAGGAGELFF.

V is TRBV5-8 and J is TRBJ1-3; 11 bases are a match to TRBD1. The V gene end was trimmed by 4 bases and the J gene end by 4 bases; junction bases not matched to a gene: 7. CDR3 length equals 16 residues. Germline lookup yields CDR1 SGHTS and CDR2 YDEGEE. The CDR3 DNA reads TGTGCCAGCAGCGGACAGGGGGCGCAGGCAGGAAACACCATATATTTT. This sequence encodes CASSGQGAQAGNTIYF.

The V gene is TRBV5-1, the J gene TRBJ2-5; 7 nucleotides align to TRBD1. The germline V gene has CDR1 SGHRS and CDR2 YFSETQ. This CDR3 has 14 residues. V was pared by 4 bases and J by 2 bases, with 5 bases of the junction left unmatched. The CDR3 bases are TGCGCCAGCAGCCCGGGACAGACACAAGAGACCCAGTACTTC. Translation gives CASSPGQTQETQYF.

The V gene is TRBV4-3, the J gene TRBJ2-2, with a tentative D call TRBD2 (5 bases). Germline V gene sequence: CDR1 LGHNA, CDR2 YSLEER. Between the trimmed V and J ends, which lost 1 base and 4 bases, there was a span of 16 bases. This CDR3 has 17 residues. The CDR3 nucleotides are TGCGCCAGCAGCCAAGTTTTGGCTAGCTTGGGCACCGGGGAGCTGTTTTTT. Translated: CASSQVLASLGTGELFF.

This chain's CDR3 is CASSPQRGAGGNQPQHF. The CDR3 nucleotides read TGTGCCAGCTCACCCCAAAGGGGGGCAGGGGGTAATCAGCCCCAGCATTTT. The chain links TRBV18 to TRBJ1-5, with 7 bases matching TRBD1. Looked up from germline, CDR1 is KGHSH and CDR2 is LQKENI. V lost 3 bases and J lost 4; bases outside the gene matches: 12. The CDR3 totals 17 residues.